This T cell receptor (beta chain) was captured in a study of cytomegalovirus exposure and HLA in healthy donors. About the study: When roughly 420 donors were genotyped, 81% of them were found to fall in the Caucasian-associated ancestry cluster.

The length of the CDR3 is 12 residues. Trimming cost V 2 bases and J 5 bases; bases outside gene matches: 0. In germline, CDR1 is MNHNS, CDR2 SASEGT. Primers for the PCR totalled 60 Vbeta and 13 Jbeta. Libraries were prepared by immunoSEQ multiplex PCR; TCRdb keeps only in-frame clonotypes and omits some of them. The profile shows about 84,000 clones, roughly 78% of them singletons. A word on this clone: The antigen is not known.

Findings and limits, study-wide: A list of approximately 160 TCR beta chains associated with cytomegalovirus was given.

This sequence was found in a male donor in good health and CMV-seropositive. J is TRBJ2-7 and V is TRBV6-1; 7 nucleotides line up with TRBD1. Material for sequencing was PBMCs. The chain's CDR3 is CASSEQGDEQYF. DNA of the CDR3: TGTGCCAGCAGTGAACAGGGGGACGAGCAGTACTTC.